This T cell receptor beta chain was profiled in a study of blood T cell repertoires in COVID-19 (dated by TCRdb to the early 2020s). Some background on the complete study: Recovered participants in ImmuneRACE Cohort 3 were defined as having two consecutive negative NP/OP PCR tests, clearance from a healthcare professional, or resolution of symptoms. The dataset comprised deeply sampled blood TCRbeta repertoires from subjects exposed to, actively infected with, or recovered from COVID-19. The samples were drawn from two sources: the first 160 participants of the ongoing ImmuneRACE study, and 1,000 to 1,500 subjects contributed by 6 global collaborators. HLA class I and class II types, where available, came from metadata supplied by the sample provider rather than from assay-based typing. Collaborator samples came from the United States, Italy and Spain and covered acute and convalescent phases of COVID-19. The material from the prospective study consisted of cDNA or gDNA derived from T cells, B-cell-depleted T cells, or PBMCs. The repertoires were made available in a free public database intended to serve as a resource for research on the immune response to SARS-CoV-2. The sample metadata nearly always contained a de-identified subject ID, COVID-19 status, age in years and sex.

Worth noting for this clone: Its recognized antigen is unknown. Base qualities were left out, and no much larger clone turns up one base away.

Enrolling through a virtual design, the prospective study's participants ranged in age from roughly 18 to 95 years and lived across roughly 24 United States geographic areas. To assign participants to cohorts, the prospective study relied on clinical history that participants themselves reported in a screening survey and a study questionnaire. In the prospective study, mobile phlebotomists collected whole blood, serum and a nasopharyngeal or oropharyngeal swab from each participant. Over an approximately 2-month period, participants in the prospective study had the option of providing additional blood draws and questionnaires. Prospective study blood samples were shipped either frozen or at room temperature before DNA extraction. TCRbeta CDR3 regions were amplified from genomic DNA by means of the immunoSEQ Assay, a bias-controlled multiplex PCR. The original pipeline was this. Within the assay, amplification of reference gene primers was used to estimate how many nucleated cells each sample contained. Sequence reads were collapsed and filtered to measure the absolute abundance of every unique TCRbeta CDR3 rearrangement. For each sample, productive Simpson clonality was calculated by taking the square root of Simpson's diversity index across productive rearrangements. What TCRdb holds here is the immuneACCESS table cut down to in-frame rearrangements. Part of the clones is not present; checked against another copy, under half of the missing clones reflect an unresolved V gene, and the others are unexplained. V, J and clone size reflect that table, while D and trimming were determined from the DNA. The sample profile shows a few hundred thousand clones; more than 75% of them were found once. About 2.1% of the sample comes from the top ten.

CDR1 and CDR2 are drawn from the germline V gene (reference sequence): GTSNPN, SVGIG. The CDR3 sequence holds 13 residues, the cysteine and phenylalanine included. CDR3 DNA is the only sequence kept; it has 39 bases, read in frame from the first base. V loses 2 bases, J loses 3 bases, and the germline ends lie 10 bases apart. Beyond this particular receptor, the publication reports: How much clinical and demographic metadata was included differed by source and by participant, and the metadata was provided uncurated.

The sequence derives from a man between 35 and 55 years old in a cohort exposed to, infected with or recovered from COVID-19 (not recorded which). The chain is assembled from TRBV30 and TRBJ1-1, with a tentative D gene TRBD1 over 5 matching bases. The sequencing input was PBMCs or T cells enriched from blood (not recorded which). The nucleotide sequence is TGTGCCTGGAGTAAGGGGATTCACACTGAAGCTTTCTTT. It encodes CAWSKGIHTEAFF.